This entry concerns a single TCR beta chain. Antigen: not known. Each donor gave one heparinised blood draw averaging about 110 mL. Using CD45RO/CCR7/CD25/CD127/CD95/CD27, CD4+ naive, central memory, regulatory and stem cell-like memory cells were sorted. Reverse transcribing all isolated RNA meant expressed TCRB transcripts were sequenced. Produced via immunoSEQ multiplex PCR; TCRdb's table is partial and in-frame only. The table lists approximately 600,000 clones, over 10% of them singletons, with around 0.12% in the top ten. Looked up from germline, CDR1 is SGHDT and CDR2 is YYEEEE. This CDR3 has 15 residues. The ends lost 2 bases at V and 6 bases at J; junction bases unmatched: 8. The data stem from a study of beta chain features in type 1 diabetes. Overall study findings and caveats: Moderate but significant shortening of TCRB CDR3s was recorded in all four CD4+ subsets from Type 1 diabetes patients. Overrepresentation of cells with high TCR expression could result from cDNA sequencing. Patients and controls would be equally affected if PCR favored shorter templates.

The source of this sequence is a man younger than 40 with type 1 diabetes. J is TRBJ2-4 and V is TRBV5-6; 7 positions agree with TRBD1. Material: naive CD4+ T cells from blood. The CDR3: CASSLPQGTANIQYF. For the CDR3, the DNA is TGTGCCAGCAGCTTACCCCAAGGGACAGCAAACATTCAGTACTTC.